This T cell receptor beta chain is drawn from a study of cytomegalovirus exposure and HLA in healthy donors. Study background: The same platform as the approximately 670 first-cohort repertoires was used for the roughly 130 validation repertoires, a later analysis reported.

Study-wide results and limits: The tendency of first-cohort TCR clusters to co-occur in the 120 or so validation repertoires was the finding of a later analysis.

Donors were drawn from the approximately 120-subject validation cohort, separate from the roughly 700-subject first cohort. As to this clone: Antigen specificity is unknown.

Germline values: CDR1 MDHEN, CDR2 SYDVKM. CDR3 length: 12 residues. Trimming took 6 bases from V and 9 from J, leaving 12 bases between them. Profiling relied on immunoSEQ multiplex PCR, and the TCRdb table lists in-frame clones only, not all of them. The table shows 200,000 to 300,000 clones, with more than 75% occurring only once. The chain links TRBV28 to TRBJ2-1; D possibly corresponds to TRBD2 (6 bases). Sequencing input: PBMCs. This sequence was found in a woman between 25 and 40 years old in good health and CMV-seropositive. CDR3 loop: CASRPSGVEQFF. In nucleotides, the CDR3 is TGTGCCAGCAGGCCCTCGGGGGTTGAGCAGTTCTTC.